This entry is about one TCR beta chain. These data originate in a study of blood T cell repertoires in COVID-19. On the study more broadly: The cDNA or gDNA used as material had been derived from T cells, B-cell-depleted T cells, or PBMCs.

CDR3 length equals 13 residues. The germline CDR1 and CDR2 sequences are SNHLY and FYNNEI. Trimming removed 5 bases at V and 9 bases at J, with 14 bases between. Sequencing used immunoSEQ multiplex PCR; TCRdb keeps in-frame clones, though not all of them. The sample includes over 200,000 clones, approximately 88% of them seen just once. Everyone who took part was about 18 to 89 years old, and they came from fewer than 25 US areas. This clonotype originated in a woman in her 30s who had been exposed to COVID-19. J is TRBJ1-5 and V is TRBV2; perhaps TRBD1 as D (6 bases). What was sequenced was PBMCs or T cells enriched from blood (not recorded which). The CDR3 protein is CASSYRESGPQHF. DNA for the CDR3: TGTGCCAGCAGTTACAGGGAGTCGGGGCCCCAGCATTTT.